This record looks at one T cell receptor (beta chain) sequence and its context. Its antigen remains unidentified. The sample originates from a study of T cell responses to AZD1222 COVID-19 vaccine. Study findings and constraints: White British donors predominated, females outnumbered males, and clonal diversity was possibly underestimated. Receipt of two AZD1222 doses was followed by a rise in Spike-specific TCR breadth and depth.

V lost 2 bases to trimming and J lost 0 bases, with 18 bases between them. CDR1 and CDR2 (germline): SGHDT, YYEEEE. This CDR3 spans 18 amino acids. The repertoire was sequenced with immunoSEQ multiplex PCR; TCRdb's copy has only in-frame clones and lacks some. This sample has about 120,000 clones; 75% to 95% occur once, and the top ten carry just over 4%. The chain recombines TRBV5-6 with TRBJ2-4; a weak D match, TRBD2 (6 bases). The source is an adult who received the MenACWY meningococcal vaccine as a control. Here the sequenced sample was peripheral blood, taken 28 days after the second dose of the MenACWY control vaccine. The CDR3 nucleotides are TGTGCCAGCAGCTTTTTGAAGCACGGGACTTTAGCCAAAAACATTCAGTACTTC. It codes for CASSFLKHGTLAKNIQYF.